The clone carrying this T cell receptor (beta chain) was picked up a small number of times. This sample was taken from a study of blood T cells in healthy people across ages. This CDR3 spans 17 amino acids. Trimming left V 0 bases short and J 0 bases short, with 11 bases between. CDR1 is MNHEY and CDR2 is SVGAGI in the germline V gene. Primed by a sample-barcoded 5' primer and a J-beta primer mix, a second PCR proceeded for about 6 to 12 cycles. Each cDNA was tagged by a template-switch adaptor containing 12 random nucleotides. TCRdb passed the 5' RACE reads through MiXCR, listing each CDR3 protein once. The sample shows 450,000 to 650,000 distinct CDR3 sequences, around 24% of them seen only once. The sample was also reused in another study, on T cells of mothers and their children. As that report states: Study donors consisted of three healthy Caucasian mothers and their six children. Sample barcodes and 2-4 random nucleotides were added by the M1S primer of the second PCR. The authors identified no persistent microchimeric T cell clones.

This chain uses TRBV6-5 with TRBJ1-4; D not resolved. The sequencing sample was made of blood. The TCR was taken from a boy aged 10-17 years in good health. CDR3 loop: CASSYSPAFATNEKLFF. The CDR3 DNA is TGTGCCAGCAGTTACTCGCCAGCTTTTGCAACTAATGAAAAACTGTTTTTT.